What follows is one TCR beta chain and its context. The antigen is unknown. Sequencing was preceded by expansion of antigen-specific CD4+ T cells with viral peptide pools in the ViraFEST assay. At the end of around 11 days of culture, CD4+ T cells were isolated. Either the BNT162b2 or mRNA-1273 vaccine was given to participants in two doses. This table comes from immunoSEQ multiplex PCR, and its TCRdb copy is limited to in-frame clones, with some not included. In the table there are some 30,000 clones, more than 65% of which are singletons. V lost 5 bases, J lost 0 bases, and 3 bases stayed unmatched. There are 14 residues in the CDR3. The germline V gene has CDR1 SGHTA and CDR2 FQGNSA. These data belong to a study of vaccination effects on CD4 cells after COVID-19.

This sequence was found in a human donor who received a COVID-19 vaccine. The V call is TRBV7-2, the J call TRBJ1-2; 7 bases map to TRBD1. The sample in question was CD4+ T cells from PBMCs cultured with HCoV-229E spike peptides, obtained after COVID-19 vaccination. The CDR3 spells CASSQTGTNYGYTF. DNA for the CDR3: TGTGCCAGCAGCCAGACAGGGACTAACTATGGCTACACCTTC.